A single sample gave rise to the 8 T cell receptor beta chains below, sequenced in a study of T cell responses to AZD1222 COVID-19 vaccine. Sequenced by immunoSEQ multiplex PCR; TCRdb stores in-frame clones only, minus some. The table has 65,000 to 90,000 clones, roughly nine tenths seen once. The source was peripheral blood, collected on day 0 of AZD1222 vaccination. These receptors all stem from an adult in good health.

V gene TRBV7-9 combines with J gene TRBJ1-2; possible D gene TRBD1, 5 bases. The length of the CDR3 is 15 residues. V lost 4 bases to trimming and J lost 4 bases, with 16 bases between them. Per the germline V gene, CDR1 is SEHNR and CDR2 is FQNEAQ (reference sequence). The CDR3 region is CASSSRQPMLYGYTF. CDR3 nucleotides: TGTGCCAGCAGCTCCCGACAGCCAATGCTCTATGGCTACACCTTC.

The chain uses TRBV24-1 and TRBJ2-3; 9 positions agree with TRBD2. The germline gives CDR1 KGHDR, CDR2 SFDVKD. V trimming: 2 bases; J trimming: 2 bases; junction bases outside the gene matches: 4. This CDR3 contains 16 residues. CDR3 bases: TGTGCCACCAGTGATTCCCGGACTAGCGCCACAGATACGCAGTATTTT. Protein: CATSDSRTSATDTQYF.

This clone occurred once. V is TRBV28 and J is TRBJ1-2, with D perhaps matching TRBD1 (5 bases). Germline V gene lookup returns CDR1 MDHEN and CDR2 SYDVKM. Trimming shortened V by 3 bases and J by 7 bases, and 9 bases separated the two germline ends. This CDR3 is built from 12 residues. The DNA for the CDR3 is TGTGCCAGCAGTTTGCAGGGAGGTGGCTACACCTTC. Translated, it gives CASSLQGGGYTF.

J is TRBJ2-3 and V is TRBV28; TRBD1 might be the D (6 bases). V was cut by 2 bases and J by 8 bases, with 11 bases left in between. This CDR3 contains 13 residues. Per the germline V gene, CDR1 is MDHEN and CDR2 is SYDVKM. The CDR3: CASSLPYRVTQYF. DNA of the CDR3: TGTGCCAGCAGTTTACCCTACAGGGTTACGCAGTATTTT.

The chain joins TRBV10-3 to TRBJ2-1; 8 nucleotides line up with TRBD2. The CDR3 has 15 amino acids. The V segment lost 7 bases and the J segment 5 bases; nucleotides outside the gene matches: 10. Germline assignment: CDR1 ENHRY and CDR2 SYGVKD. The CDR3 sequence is CAITGRSGGNNEQFF. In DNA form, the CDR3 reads TGTGCCATCACCGGCCGGAGCGGGGGCAACAATGAGCAGTTCTTC.

Here the CDR3 reads CASSFIGQGPSAIGYTF. In DNA, the CDR3 is TGTGCCAGCAGTTTCATTGGGCAGGGGCCCTCGGCTATTGGCTACACCTTC. The chain employs TRBV28 and TRBJ1-2; tentative D call: TRBD1 (6 bases). The CDR3 totals 17 residues. The V end lost 3 bases, the J end lost 7 bases, and 24 bases lay between the germline ends. Germline V gives CDR1 MDHEN, CDR2 SYDVKM.

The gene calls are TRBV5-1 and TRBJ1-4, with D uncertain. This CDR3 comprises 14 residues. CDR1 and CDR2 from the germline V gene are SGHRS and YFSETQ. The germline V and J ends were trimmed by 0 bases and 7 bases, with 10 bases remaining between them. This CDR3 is CASSLVGLGEKLFF. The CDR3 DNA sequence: TGCGCCAGCAGCTTGGTTGGGCTGGGTGAAAAACTGTTTTTT.

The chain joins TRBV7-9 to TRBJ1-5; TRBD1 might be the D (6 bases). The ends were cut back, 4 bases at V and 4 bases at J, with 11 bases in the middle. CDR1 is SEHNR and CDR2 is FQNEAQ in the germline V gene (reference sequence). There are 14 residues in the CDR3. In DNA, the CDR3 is TGTGCCAGCAGCTGGGGGGGCTCGAATCAGCCCCAGCATTTT. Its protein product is CASSWGGSNQPQHF. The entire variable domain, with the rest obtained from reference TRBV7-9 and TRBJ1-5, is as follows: DTGVSQNPRHKITKRGQNVTFRCDPISEHNRLYWYRQTLGQGPEFLTYFQNEAQLEKSRLLSDRFSAERPKGSFSTLEIQRTEQGDSAMYLCASSWGGSNQPQHFGDGTRLSIL.